Listed below are T cell receptor beta chains from one sample, sequenced in a study of blood T cell repertoires in COVID-19. TCRdb keeps only in-frame clones here, not all; method: immunoSEQ multiplex PCR. The sample contains a few hundred thousand clones, nearly 90% of which appear only once. Source material: peripheral blood. These receptors came from a young man with active or convalescent COVID-19. CDR3s include the opening cysteine and the closing phenylalanine or tryptophan. Each record gives: clone size, CDR3 length, V gene, CDR3 protein. Expanded clones get a size class; other rows say once, few or many, or leave the size out.

clone_size: -
cdr3_length: 14
v_call: TRBV11-2
cdr3_aa: CASSPSRDRDEQYF

clone_size: -
cdr3_length: 18
v_call: TRBV3-1/TRBV3-2
cdr3_aa: CASSRRLAGGPAEKTQYF

clone_size: -
cdr3_length: 15
v_call: TRBV5-6
cdr3_aa: CASSLDAGGPGELFF

clone_size: -
cdr3_length: 15
v_call: TRBV27
cdr3_aa: CASSRTSGVLDTQYF

clone_size: -
cdr3_length: 15
v_call: TRBV3-1/TRBV3-2
cdr3_aa: CASSQTLRRGNTIYF

clone_size: -
cdr3_length: 15
v_call: TRBV28
cdr3_aa: CASSLLDTGGWGYTF

clone_size: -
cdr3_length: 17
v_call: TRBV4-3
cdr3_aa: CASSRFPRGSTNEKLFF

clone_size: few
cdr3_length: 14
v_call: TRBV4-3
cdr3_aa: CASSHETGSFEAFF

clone_size: -
cdr3_length: 16
v_call: TRBV3-1/TRBV3-2
cdr3_aa: CASSQRGAGGTDTQYF

clone_size: few
cdr3_length: 17
v_call: TRBV19
cdr3_aa: CASSTPSGRAVTGELFF

clone_size: -
cdr3_length: 14
v_call: TRBV7-6
cdr3_aa: CASSSPTRVNEQFF

clone_size: -
cdr3_length: 15
v_call: TRBV6-5
cdr3_aa: CASRQGALSNQPQHF

clone_size: -
cdr3_length: 15
v_call: TRBV2
cdr3_aa: CASSPLAGGPRAQYF

clone_size: -
cdr3_length: 13
v_call: TRBV12-3/TRBV12-4
cdr3_aa: CASRQGARDTQYF

clone_size: few
cdr3_length: 14
v_call: TRBV6-5
cdr3_aa: CASSRATGNSPLHF

clone_size: -
cdr3_length: 18
v_call: TRBV4-3
cdr3_aa: CASSQEGPTSEKDTEAFF

clone_size: -
cdr3_length: 14
v_call: TRBV29-1
cdr3_aa: CSVRGGVGSYEQYF

clone_size: -
cdr3_length: 16
v_call: TRBV6-2/TRBV6-3
cdr3_aa: CASSYGTGVPTYEQYF

clone_size: -
cdr3_length: 16
v_call: TRBV5-4
cdr3_aa: CASSIALHRTHTEAFF

clone_size: -
cdr3_length: 16
v_call: TRBV14
cdr3_aa: CASSQGGAKPNYGYTF

clone_size: -
cdr3_length: 14
v_call: TRBV5-1
cdr3_aa: CASSAGIVDTEAFF

clone_size: many
cdr3_length: 14
v_call: TRBV28
cdr3_aa: CASSLSGIHNEQFF

clone_size: -
cdr3_length: 18
v_call: TRBV19
cdr3_aa: CASSIMGGPDSIYTEAFF

clone_size: -
cdr3_length: 15
v_call: TRBV6-5
cdr3_aa: CASTPAQMGAQPQHF

clone_size: once
cdr3_length: 15
v_call: TRBV25-1
cdr3_aa: CASSSRGAGWETQYF

clone_size: -
cdr3_length: 15
v_call: TRBV7-6
cdr3_aa: CASSLALSRGAQAFF

clone_size: -
cdr3_length: 13
v_call: TRBV5-6
cdr3_aa: CASSLAGLYEQYF